This entry lists 15 T cell receptor beta chains sequenced from one sample in a study of blood T cell repertoires in COVID-19. Profiled with immunoSEQ multiplex PCR; TCRdb holds only in-frame clones, not every one. The table has about 180,000 clones, 75% to 90% seen once; the top ten hold 6.2%. Sequencing input: PBMCs or T cells enriched from blood (not recorded which). These receptors came from a man in his forties or fifties who had recovered from COVID-19.

The CDR3, as DNA: TGTGCCAGCAGCGAACACTCAGGGAGGACTAATGAAAAACTGTTTTTT. Encoded protein: CASSEHSGRTNEKLFF. This chain joins TRBV28 and TRBJ1-4; D possibly corresponds to TRBD1 (5 bases). Per germline, CDR1 MDHEN and CDR2 SYDVKM. The germline V and J ends were trimmed by 6 bases and 2 bases, with 16 bases remaining between them. The CDR3 extends over 16 amino acids.

This chain uses TRBV19 with TRBJ1-5; TRBD1 might be the D (6 bases). The CDR3 loop spans 14 amino acids. Germline assignment: CDR1 LNHDA and CDR2 SQIVND (reference sequence). The V end was cut by 7 bases, the J end by 6 bases, with 16 bases between. CDR3 amino acids: CASNLQGSGQPQHF. CDR3 in DNA: TGTGCCAGTAACCTACAGGGTTCCGGTCAGCCCCAGCATTTT.

The V gene is TRBV7-9, the J gene TRBJ2-7; D remains unclear. With 2 bases removed from V and 1 base from J, the gap between germline ends came to 9 bases. The V gene's germline CDR1 is SEHNR and CDR2 FQNEAQ (reference sequence). The CDR3 length is 14 residues. CDR3 protein: CASSLRQESYEQYF. Here the CDR3 DNA reads TGTGCCAGCAGCTTACGCCAGGAATCCTACGAGCAGTACTTC.

The chain carries TRBV12-3 or TRBV12-4 and TRBJ1-2; maybe TRBD1 (6 bases). There are 11 residues in the CDR3. Trimming left V 6 bases short and J 8 bases short, with 10 bases between. The DNA of the CDR3 is TGTGCCAGCAGCTCAGGGGTCGGCTACACCTTC. Amino acids: CASSSGVGYTF.

This clone was found a few times. The J gene is TRBJ1-5, the V gene TRBV3-1 (or the pseudogene TRBV3-2); D might be TRBD1 (6 bases). Germline CDR1 is LGHDT and CDR2 is YNNKEL (reference sequence). Trimming left V 3 bases short and J 6 bases short, with 18 bases between. The CDR3 consists of 16 residues. The CDR3 loop reads CASSQTPGGLGQPQHF. CDR3 coding DNA: TGTGCCAGCAGCCAGACCCCCGGGGGGCTGGGTCAGCCCCAGCATTTT.

The chain uses TRBV2 and TRBJ1-3; a possible D gene is TRBD1 (5 bases). Trimming pared 3 bases from V and 9 bases from J, leaving 15 bases between. CDR1 and CDR2 from the germline V gene are SNHLY and FYNNEI. The CDR3 is made up of 14 amino acids. The CDR3 loop is CASSEVGREGTIYF. The CDR3 nucleotides read TGTGCCAGCAGTGAGGTTGGCAGGGAAGGCACCATATATTTT.

This chain's CDR3 is CASSDGTAPSVAFF. CDR3 in DNA: TGTGCCAGCAGTGACGGGACAGCACCCTCCGTAGCTTTCTTT. J is TRBJ1-1 and V is TRBV6-4; 7 nucleotides align to TRBD1. V was clipped by 2 bases and J by 10 bases; unmatched bases: 10. Germline V CDR1 and CDR2: MRHNA, SNTAGT. The CDR3 has 14 amino acids.

The J gene is TRBJ2-1, the V gene TRBV2; D is perhaps TRBD1 (8 bases). The CDR3 spans 13 residues. Germline V gives CDR1 SNHLY, CDR2 FYNNEI. The CDR3 reads CAHRGGSYNEQFF. CDR3 nucleotide sequence: TGTGCGCACAGGGGGGGCTCCTACAATGAGCAGTTCTTC.

V is TRBV5-1 and J is TRBJ1-1, with 8 bases that match TRBD1. The CDR3 has 13 residues. Germline CDR1 SGHRS, CDR2 YFSETQ. The V segment lost 8 bases and the J segment 2 bases; nucleotides outside the gene matches: 5. The CDR3 here is CARPTGVNTEAFF. In nucleotides, the CDR3 is TGCGCCAGACCGACAGGGGTCAACACTGAAGCTTTCTTT. Full variable domain (missing parts from reference TRBV5-1 and TRBJ1-1): KAGVTQTPRYLIKTRGQQVTLSCSPISGHRSVSWYQQTPGQGLQFLFEYFSETQRNKGNFPGRFSGRQFSNSRSEMNVSTLELGDSALYLCARPTGVNTEAFFGQGTRLTVV.

This sequence joins TRBV30 and TRBJ1-1; TRBD1 is a possible D gene (6 bases). The length of the CDR3 is 13 residues. Per the germline V gene, CDR1 is GTSNPN and CDR2 is SVGIG (reference sequence). V gave up 2 bases and J gave up 4 bases, with 11 bases separating them. Here the CDR3 reads CAWSTQQGTEAFF. The CDR3 DNA follows: TGTGCCTGGAGTACCCAACAGGGCACTGAAGCTTTCTTT.

The rearrangement joins TRBV7-2 to TRBJ1-5; D might be TRBD1 (6 bases). V was cut by 4 bases and J by 4 bases, with 11 bases left in between. Looked up from germline, CDR1 is SGHTA and CDR2 is FQGNSA. The CDR3 has 14 residues. CDR3 amino acids: CASSYGQMNQPQHF. The CDR3 DNA follows: TGTGCCAGCAGCTATGGACAGATGAATCAGCCCCAGCATTTT.

This clone is a singleton in its sample. This chain links TRBV12-3 or TRBV12-4 with TRBJ1-2, with no clear D. Trimming removed 3 bases from V and 5 bases from J, with 7 bases in between. The CDR3 extends over 12 amino acids. CDR3 sequence reads: CASSLGSYGYTF. The CDR3 DNA reads as TGTGCCAGCAGTTTGGGCAGTTATGGCTACACCTTC.

V gene TRBV10-3 combines with J gene TRBJ1-5; D gene ambiguous. V was shortened by 0 bases and J by 0 bases, with 12 bases between the two germline ends. There are 17 residues in the CDR3. CDR1 is ENHRY, CDR2 SYGVKD, per germline. The CDR3 spells CAISESLLRYSNQPQHF. For the CDR3, the DNA is TGTGCCATCAGTGAGTCGCTACTTCGTTATAGCAATCAGCCCCAGCATTTT.

The chain links TRBV18 to TRBJ2-7, with 9 bases fitting TRBD2. Germline CDR1 reads KGHSH; CDR2 reads LQKENI. The ends lost 6 bases at V and 1 base at J; junction bases unmatched: 4. This CDR3 spans 14 amino acids. Here the CDR3 DNA reads TGTGCCAGCTCCGTCACTAGCGGGTCCTACGAGCAGTACTTC. This gives the protein CASSVTSGSYEQYF.

V gene TRBV7-8 combines with J gene TRBJ1-1; 7 positions match TRBD1. Germline V lookup: CDR1 SGHVS, CDR2 FQNEAQ. This CDR3 is built from 13 residues. V dropped 6 bases and J dropped 4; count of bases not matched to a gene: 5. The chain's CDR3 is CASRTQGFTEAFF. The CDR3 coding sequence is TGTGCCAGCAGGACACAGGGGTTCACTGAAGCTTTCTTT.